Listed below are T cell receptor beta chains from one sample, sequenced in a study of blood T cell repertoires in COVID-19. Profiled with immunoSEQ multiplex PCR; TCRdb holds only in-frame clones, not every one. The data contain a few hundred thousand clones, 65% to 85% of them singletons. Sequenced sample: peripheral blood. The receptors shown here come from a woman aged 45-59 years with acute or convalescent COVID-19. The CDR3 runs from the conserved cysteine through the conserved F or W. The order of the fields is J gene, clone size, V gene, D gene, CDR3 protein, CDR3 DNA. A D gene is named only where the DNA matches it firmly. Part of the rows lack a size; the others show once, few, many or a class for expanded clones.

J gene: TRBJ2-3; clone size: NA; V gene: TRBV5-4; D gene: TRBD2; CDR3 protein: CASSLAGSGSDTQYF; CDR3 DNA: TGTGCCAGCAGCTTGGCGGGTAGCGGGTCAGATACGCAGTATTTT
J gene: TRBJ2-1; clone size: NA; V gene: TRBV6-1; D gene: NA; CDR3 protein: CASSEWEAGYNEQFF; CDR3 DNA: TGTGCCAGCAGTGAATGGGAGGCGGGATACAATGAGCAGTTCTTC
J gene: TRBJ2-7; clone size: NA; V gene: TRBV5-4; D gene: TRBD1; CDR3 protein: CASSTDRGQVEQYF; CDR3 DNA: TGTGCCAGCAGCACCGACAGGGGGCAAGTCGAGCAGTACTTC
J gene: TRBJ2-3; clone size: NA; V gene: TRBV3-1/TRBV3-2; D gene: NA; CDR3 protein: CASSQEATGSTDTQYF; CDR3 DNA: TGTGCCAGCAGCCAAGAAGCGACGGGAAGCACAGATACGCAGTATTTT
J gene: TRBJ1-1; clone size: NA; V gene: TRBV3-1/TRBV3-2; D gene: NA; CDR3 protein: CASSRGGAGGAFF; CDR3 DNA: TGTGCCAGCAGCCGGGGAGGGGCGGGGGGAGCTTTCTTT
J gene: TRBJ1-2; clone size: many; V gene: TRBV24-1; D gene: TRBD1; CDR3 protein: CATSDFQGDGYTF; CDR3 DNA: TGTGCCACCAGTGATTTTCAGGGGGATGGCTACACCTTC
J gene: TRBJ1-1; clone size: NA; V gene: TRBV12-3/TRBV12-4; D gene: NA; CDR3 protein: CASTFEGDTEAFF; CDR3 DNA: TGTGCCAGCACCTTCGAGGGGGACACTGAAGCTTTCTTT
J gene: TRBJ2-5; clone size: NA; V gene: TRBV7-9; D gene: NA; CDR3 protein: CASSPGAGDRETQYF; CDR3 DNA: TGTGCCAGCAGTCCAGGGGCAGGCGATCGGGAGACCCAGTACTTC
J gene: TRBJ2-7; clone size: few; V gene: TRBV7-9; D gene: NA; CDR3 protein: CASSLSSRMNEQYF; CDR3 DNA: TGTGCCAGCAGCTTAAGTTCCAGGATGAACGAGCAGTACTTC
J gene: TRBJ1-1; clone size: NA; V gene: TRBV27; D gene: NA; CDR3 protein: CASSLTAKNTEAFF; CDR3 DNA: TGTGCCAGCAGTCTGACAGCCAAGAACACTGAAGCTTTCTTT
J gene: TRBJ2-1; clone size: NA; V gene: TRBV5-4; D gene: TRBD2; CDR3 protein: CASSLGTSGYNEQFF; CDR3 DNA: TGTGCCAGCAGCTTGGGGACTAGCGGTTACAATGAGCAGTTCTTC
J gene: TRBJ2-1; clone size: NA; V gene: TRBV30; D gene: TRBD1; CDR3 protein: CAWESSGQGSYNEQFF; CDR3 DNA: TGTGCCTGGGAGTCCTCGGGACAGGGCTCCTACAATGAGCAGTTCTTC
J gene: TRBJ2-7; clone size: NA; V gene: TRBV9; D gene: TRBD1; CDR3 protein: CASSRGQSGEQYF; CDR3 DNA: TGTGCCAGCAGCCGGGGACAGTCGGGAGAGCAGTACTTC
J gene: TRBJ1-1; clone size: NA; V gene: TRBV5-1; D gene: NA; CDR3 protein: CASSLSRALLTEAFF; CDR3 DNA: TGCGCCAGCAGCTTAAGCAGGGCCTTGCTCACTGAAGCTTTCTTT
J gene: TRBJ2-1; clone size: NA; V gene: TRBV5-1; D gene: NA; CDR3 protein: CASSLGGQANNEQFF; CDR3 DNA: TGCGCCAGCAGCTTAGGCGGGCAGGCGAACAATGAGCAGTTCTTC
J gene: TRBJ1-5; clone size: few; V gene: TRBV9; D gene: TRBD1; CDR3 protein: CASSAGGPNQPQHF; CDR3 DNA: TGTGCCAGCAGCGCAGGGGGTCCCAATCAGCCCCAGCATTTT
J gene: TRBJ2-2; clone size: NA; V gene: TRBV6-4; D gene: NA; CDR3 protein: CASSDRVSGELFF; CDR3 DNA: TGTGCCAGCAGTGACAGAGTATCCGGGGAGCTGTTTTTT
J gene: TRBJ1-3; clone size: NA; V gene: TRBV29-1; D gene: NA; CDR3 protein: CSVEGGTVGNTIYF; CDR3 DNA: TGCAGCGTTGAAGGAGGCACCGTTGGAAACACCATATATTTT
J gene: TRBJ2-5; clone size: NA; V gene: TRBV30; D gene: NA; CDR3 protein: CAWRMERGTQYF; CDR3 DNA: TGTGCCTGGAGGATGGAGCGAGGGACCCAGTACTTC
J gene: TRBJ1-1; clone size: few; V gene: TRBV13; D gene: NA; CDR3 protein: CASSLQGGTEAFF; CDR3 DNA: TGTGCCAGCAGCTTACAGGGTGGCACTGAAGCTTTCTTT
J gene: TRBJ1-4; clone size: NA; V gene: TRBV5-6; D gene: TRBD1; CDR3 protein: CASSLGTGTLFF; CDR3 DNA: TGTGCCAGCAGCTTGGGGACAGGGACACTGTTTTTT
J gene: TRBJ1-2; clone size: NA; V gene: TRBV9; D gene: TRBD1; CDR3 protein: CASSFRTGDYGYTF; CDR3 DNA: TGTGCCAGCAGCTTCCGGACAGGGGACTATGGCTACACCTTC
J gene: TRBJ1-5; clone size: once; V gene: TRBV5-8; D gene: NA; CDR3 protein: CASSVRSGGNQPQHF; CDR3 DNA: TGTGCCAGCAGCGTGAGATCCGGAGGGAATCAGCCCCAGCATTTT
J gene: TRBJ1-2; clone size: NA; V gene: TRBV5-8; D gene: TRBD1; CDR3 protein: CASSSPTGVGGYTF; CDR3 DNA: TGTGCCAGCAGCTCACCTACAGGGGTGGGTGGCTACACCTTC
J gene: TRBJ1-6; clone size: NA; V gene: TRBV12-5; D gene: TRBD1; CDR3 protein: CASGPGQGSPLHF; CDR3 DNA: TGTGCTAGTGGTCCTGGACAGGGATCACCCCTCCACTTT
J gene: TRBJ1-2; clone size: NA; V gene: TRBV19; D gene: TRBD1; CDR3 protein: CASNTGQKRGYTF; CDR3 DNA: TGTGCCAGTAATACGGGACAGAAACGTGGCTACACCTTC
J gene: TRBJ1-2; clone size: NA; V gene: TRBV3-1/TRBV3-2; D gene: NA; CDR3 protein: CASTSDSYYGYTF; CDR3 DNA: TGTGCCAGCACCTCGGACAGCTACTATGGCTACACCTTC
J gene: TRBJ2-7; clone size: once; V gene: TRBV3-1/TRBV3-2; D gene: NA; CDR3 protein: CASSPTGSLEQYF; CDR3 DNA: TGTGCCAGCAGCCCTACAGGGTCTCTCGAGCAGTACTTC
J gene: TRBJ1-2; clone size: NA; V gene: TRBV19; D gene: TRBD1; CDR3 protein: CASSIGWDSYGYTF; CDR3 DNA: TGTGCCAGTAGTATAGGGTGGGACAGCTATGGCTACACCTTC
J gene: TRBJ2-7; clone size: NA; V gene: TRBV6-5; D gene: TRBD2; CDR3 protein: CASNWAGEGSYEQYF; CDR3 DNA: TGTGCCAGCAATTGGGCGGGGGAGGGCTCCTACGAGCAGTACTTC
J gene: TRBJ2-1; clone size: NA; V gene: TRBV7-2; D gene: TRBD2; CDR3 protein: CASSFGAGGYNEQFF; CDR3 DNA: TGTGCCAGCAGCTTCGGAGCGGGAGGATACAATGAGCAGTTCTTC
J gene: TRBJ1-2; clone size: NA; V gene: TRBV7-2; D gene: NA; CDR3 protein: CASSIQQGNYGYTF; CDR3 DNA: TGTGCCAGCAGCATACAACAGGGTAACTATGGCTACACCTTC
J gene: TRBJ1-6; clone size: NA; V gene: TRBV4-3; D gene: NA; CDR3 protein: CASSQFSGLVGSPLHF; CDR3 DNA: TGCGCCAGCAGCCAATTCTCCGGCCTAGTGGGTTCACCCCTCCACTTT
J gene: TRBJ2-1; clone size: NA; V gene: TRBV3-1/TRBV3-2; D gene: NA; CDR3 protein: CASSQQGSYNEQFF; CDR3 DNA: TGTGCCAGCAGCCAACAGGGCTCCTACAATGAGCAGTTCTTC
J gene: TRBJ2-7; clone size: few; V gene: TRBV4-3; D gene: TRBD2; CDR3 protein: CASRPAGGLADYEQYF; CDR3 DNA: TGCGCCAGCCGACCCGCCGGTGGACTAGCGGACTACGAGCAGTACTTC
J gene: TRBJ1-1; clone size: NA; V gene: TRBV2; D gene: NA; CDR3 protein: CASSRWAGTEAFF; CDR3 DNA: TGTGCCAGCAGCCGGTGGGCAGGCACTGAAGCTTTCTTT
J gene: TRBJ2-1; clone size: NA; V gene: TRBV7-9; D gene: NA; CDR3 protein: CASSLAGATEEQFF; CDR3 DNA: TGTGCCAGCAGCTTGGCGGGGGCCACAGAGGAGCAGTTCTTC
J gene: TRBJ2-3; clone size: NA; V gene: TRBV7-7; D gene: NA; CDR3 protein: CASSLGTNTDTQYF; CDR3 DNA: TGTGCCAGCAGCTTAGGGACTAATACAGATACGCAGTATTTT
J gene: TRBJ1-3; clone size: NA; V gene: TRBV27; D gene: NA; CDR3 protein: CASSFRPGNTIYF; CDR3 DNA: TGTGCCAGCAGTTTCAGGCCCGGAAACACCATATATTTT
J gene: TRBJ2-2; clone size: NA; V gene: TRBV2; D gene: NA; CDR3 protein: CASRGRDVGELFF; CDR3 DNA: TGTGCCAGCAGAGGCAGGGATGTCGGGGAGCTGTTTTTT
J gene: TRBJ2-2; clone size: NA; V gene: TRBV24-1; D gene: NA; CDR3 protein: CATSDMTANTGELFF; CDR3 DNA: TGTGCCACCAGTGACATGACAGCGAACACCGGGGAGCTGTTTTTT
J gene: TRBJ1-2; clone size: NA; V gene: TRBV6-1; D gene: NA; CDR3 protein: CASSEVGMIDSGYTF; CDR3 DNA: TGTGCCAGCAGTGAAGTAGGTATGATTGACTCTGGCTACACCTTC
J gene: TRBJ1-2; clone size: NA; V gene: TRBV29-1; D gene: NA; CDR3 protein: CSVDRQGIYGYTF; CDR3 DNA: TGCAGCGTTGATAGGCAGGGCATCTATGGCTACACCTTC
J gene: TRBJ1-2; clone size: NA; V gene: TRBV4-2; D gene: TRBD1; CDR3 protein: CASSHPGQGGDGYTF; CDR3 DNA: TGTGCCAGCAGCCACCCGGGACAGGGGGGCGATGGCTACACCTTC
J gene: TRBJ1-1; clone size: NA; V gene: TRBV30; D gene: TRBD1; CDR3 protein: CAWSPDRGYTGAFF; CDR3 DNA: TGTGCCTGGAGCCCGGACAGGGGATACACTGGAGCTTTCTTT
J gene: TRBJ1-5; clone size: NA; V gene: TRBV6-2/TRBV6-3; D gene: TRBD1; CDR3 protein: CASSYFTGGNQPQHF; CDR3 DNA: TGTGCCAGCAGTTACTTTACAGGGGGCAATCAGCCCCAGCATTTT
J gene: TRBJ2-2; clone size: NA; V gene: TRBV9; D gene: NA; CDR3 protein: CASSVEGRFTGELFF; CDR3 DNA: TGTGCCAGCAGCGTAGAGGGGAGGTTCACCGGGGAGCTGTTTTTT
J gene: TRBJ2-1; clone size: NA; V gene: TRBV18; D gene: TRBD2; CDR3 protein: CASSPPIGGAGEQFF; CDR3 DNA: TGTGCCAGCTCACCACCGATCGGGGGGGCCGGCGAGCAGTTCTTC
J gene: TRBJ2-3; clone size: NA; V gene: TRBV3-1/TRBV3-2; D gene: NA; CDR3 protein: CASSQGVGALSTDTQYF; CDR3 DNA: TGTGCCAGCAGCCAAGGAGTGGGGGCCCTTTCCACAGATACGCAGTATTTT
J gene: TRBJ2-7; clone size: once; V gene: TRBV9; D gene: NA; CDR3 protein: CASSVARQSYEQYF; CDR3 DNA: TGTGCCAGCAGCGTAGCTCGCCAGTCCTACGAGCAGTACTTC
J gene: TRBJ2-2; clone size: NA; V gene: TRBV6-5; D gene: NA; CDR3 protein: CASSYRDGELFF; CDR3 DNA: TGTGCCAGCAGTTACCGGGACGGGGAGCTGTTTTTT
J gene: TRBJ2-3; clone size: NA; V gene: TRBV7-8; D gene: TRBD2; CDR3 protein: CASSLAGASGNTDTQYF; CDR3 DNA: TGTGCCAGCAGCTTAGCAGGGGCTAGCGGGAACACAGATACGCAGTATTTT
J gene: TRBJ2-7; clone size: few; V gene: TRBV6-2/TRBV6-3; D gene: TRBD2; CDR3 protein: CASSPSGRVNEQYF; CDR3 DNA: TGTGCCAGCAGTCCCAGCGGGAGGGTCAACGAGCAGTACTTC
J gene: TRBJ2-5; clone size: NA; V gene: TRBV12-3/TRBV12-4; D gene: TRBD2; CDR3 protein: CASSFGGEGTQYF; CDR3 DNA: TGTGCCAGCAGTTTCGGAGGGGAGGGGACCCAGTACTTC
J gene: TRBJ2-3; clone size: NA; V gene: TRBV16; D gene: TRBD1; CDR3 protein: CASSHPGQLNQAVYF; CDR3 DNA: TGTGCCAGCAGCCATCCGGGACAGCTAAACCAGGCGGTGTATTTT
J gene: TRBJ1-6; clone size: NA; V gene: TRBV18; D gene: NA; CDR3 protein: CASSPPGSRDSPLHF; CDR3 DNA: TGTGCCAGCTCACCACCGGGTTCCCGGGATTCACCCCTCCACTTT
J gene: TRBJ1-2; clone size: NA; V gene: TRBV14; D gene: TRBD1; CDR3 protein: CASSPRTGDGYTF; CDR3 DNA: TGTGCCAGCAGCCCCCGGACAGGGGATGGCTACACCTTC
J gene: TRBJ2-1; clone size: NA; V gene: TRBV6-5; D gene: NA; CDR3 protein: CASSYTANYNEQFF; CDR3 DNA: TGTGCCAGCAGTTACACAGCCAACTACAATGAGCAGTTCTTC
J gene: TRBJ2-2; clone size: NA; V gene: TRBV12-3/TRBV12-4; D gene: TRBD1; CDR3 protein: CACRDSTGELFF; CDR3 DNA: TGTGCCTGCCGGGACAGCACCGGGGAGCTGTTTTTT
J gene: TRBJ1-5; clone size: NA; V gene: TRBV21-1; D gene: NA; CDR3 protein: CASSKALPDDRTSSNQPQHF; CDR3 DNA: TGTGCCAGCAGCAAAGCGCTTCCAGACGACAGGACATCGAGCAATCAGCCCCAGCATTTT